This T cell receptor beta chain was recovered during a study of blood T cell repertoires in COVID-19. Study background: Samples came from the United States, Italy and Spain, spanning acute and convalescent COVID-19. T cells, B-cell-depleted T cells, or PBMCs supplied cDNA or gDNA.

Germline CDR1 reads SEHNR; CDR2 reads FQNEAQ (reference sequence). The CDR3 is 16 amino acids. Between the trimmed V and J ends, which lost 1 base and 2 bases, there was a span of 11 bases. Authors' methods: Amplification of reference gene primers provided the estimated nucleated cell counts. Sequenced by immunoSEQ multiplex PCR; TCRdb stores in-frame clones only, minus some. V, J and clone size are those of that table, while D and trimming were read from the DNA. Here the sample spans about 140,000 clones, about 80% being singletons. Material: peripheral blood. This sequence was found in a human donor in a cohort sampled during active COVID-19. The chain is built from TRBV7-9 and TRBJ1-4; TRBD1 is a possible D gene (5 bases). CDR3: CASSLGGGVTNEKLFF. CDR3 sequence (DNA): TGTGCCAGCAGCTTAGGGGGCGGCGTGACTAATGAAAAACTGTTTTTT.